This T cell receptor beta chain was sequenced in a study of CD8 T cells in ankylosing spondylitis. This clonotype was found many times. Germline V gene data show CDR1 as DFQATT and CDR2 as SNEGSKA (reference sequence). The length of the CDR3 is 14 residues. V lost 1 base to trimming and J lost 4 bases; unmatched junction nucleotides: 2. MiXCR, run by TCRdb on the 5' RACE reads, gives a single entry per CDR3 protein. The data contain 250,000 to 300,000 distinct CDR3 sequences, 20% of them singletons. The sequencing sample was made of blood, either unsorted or a sorted T cell fraction (not recorded which). The clonotype was recovered from a male donor with ankylosing spondylitis or in good health (not recorded which). The gene calls are TRBV20-1 and TRBJ2-1, with TRBD2 identical over 9 bases. The CDR3 DNA reads as TGCAGTGCTAGAGTTAGCGGGAGTTACAATGAGCAGTTCTTC. It encodes CSARVSGSYNEQFF.